This passage covers 26 T cell receptor beta chains from one sample sequenced in a study of cytomegalovirus exposure and HLA in healthy donors. It was with 60 Vbeta and 13 Jbeta primers that the PCR ran. This table comes from immunoSEQ multiplex PCR, and its TCRdb copy is limited to in-frame clones, with some not included. The specimen's table records about 59,000 clones. The sample comprised PBMCs. The receptors were gathered from a man aged 30-40 years in good health and CMV-seropositive.

The rearrangement links TRBV9 to TRBJ2-1; a weak D match, TRBD2 (5 bases). Trimming stripped 2 bases from V and 0 bases from J, with 12 bases between. The CDR3 totals 16 residues. From germline, CDR1 is SGDLS and CDR2 YYNGEE. CDR3 loop: CASSVTTRSSYNEQFF. The DNA for the CDR3 is TGTGCCAGCAGCGTGACTACCAGGAGCTCCTACAATGAGCAGTTCTTC.

V gene TRBV5-5 combines with J gene TRBJ2-7, with D possibly being TRBD1 (5 bases). The CDR3 has 16 residues. The germline CDR1 and CDR2 sequences are SGHKS and YYEKEE (reference sequence). Trimming cost V 1 base and J 1 base, with 15 bases left between them. The CDR3 DNA reads as TGTGCCAGCAGCTTGAGGGGTCTCAGCCCTTCCTACGAGCAGTACTTC. It translates to CASSLRGLSPSYEQYF.

The CDR3 nucleotides are TGTGCCAGCTCTCTTGGACAGGGAAGATCTGGAAACACCATATATTTT. Encoded protein: CASSLGQGRSGNTIYF. The V and J genes are TRBV18 and TRBJ1-3; TRBD1 matches at 8 bases. The junction had 8 bases not matched to a gene; V was cut back by 6 bases and J by 1 base. The CDR3 length is 16 residues. Per germline, CDR1 KGHSH and CDR2 LQKENI.

The chain joins TRBV18 to TRBJ2-5; 10 positions agree with TRBD2. Germline V gives CDR1 KGHSH, CDR2 LQKENI. V lost 0 bases and J lost 3; bases outside the gene matches: 4. There are 16 residues in the CDR3. Written as DNA, the CDR3 is TGTGCCAGCTCACCACCGGGCCTAGCGGGAGAAGAGACCCAGTACTTC. Protein: CASSPPGLAGEETQYF.

This chain connects TRBV5-1 to TRBJ2-7; the match to TRBD1 covers 10 bases. Germline V gene data show CDR1 as SGHRS and CDR2 as YFSETQ. Unmatched junction bases numbered 16, after V lost 4 bases and J lost 6 bases. The CDR3 consists of 17 residues. The CDR3 DNA sequence: TGCGCCAGCAGCATCTACCTGACAGGGGGCCAGGCCTCCGAGCAGTACTTC. Translating gives CASSIYLTGGQASEQYF. The complete variable domain, with remaining parts taken from reference TRBV5-1 and TRBJ2-7, reads KAGVTQTPRYLIKTRGQQVTLSCSPISGHRSVSWYQQTPGQGLQFLFEYFSETQRNKGNFPGRFSGRQFSNSRSEMNVSTLELGDSALYLCASSIYLTGGQASEQYFGPGTRLTVT.

The rearrangement uses TRBV6-5 and TRBJ2-2; 9 nucleotides align to TRBD1. The CDR3 totals 16 residues. The germline CDR1 and CDR2 sequences are MNHEY and SVGAGI. The J segment lost 6 bases and the V segment lost 4 bases, leaving 9 bases of the junction unmatched. CDR3 sequence: CASSLDGTGYSGELFF. The DNA of the CDR3 is TGTGCCAGCAGTTTGGACGGGACAGGGTATTCCGGGGAGCTGTTTTTT.

The V and J genes are TRBV30 and TRBJ2-3; a possible D gene is TRBD2 (5 bases). The V gene lost 0 bases and the J gene lost 2 bases, with 9 bases spanning the gap. CDR1 is GTSNPN and CDR2 is SVGIG in the germline V gene (reference sequence). This CDR3 is built from 14 residues. The CDR3 here is CAWSVTGNTDTQYF. The CDR3 coding sequence is TGTGCCTGGAGTGTCACCGGGAACACAGATACGCAGTATTTT. The full variable domain, rest sourced from reference TRBV30 and TRBJ2-3, is SQTIHQWPATLVQPVGSPLSLECTVEGTSNPNLYWYRQAAGRGLQLLFYSVGIGQISSEVPQNLSASRPQDRQFILSSKKLLLSDSGFYLCAWSVTGNTDTQYFGPGTRLTVL.

The chain uses TRBV27 and TRBJ1-1; D gene unclear. Trimming took 3 bases from V and 4 from J, leaving 6 bases between them. CDR1 and CDR2 (germline): MNHEY, SMNVEV (reference sequence). This CDR3 spans 12 amino acids. The CDR3 here is CASSLPGTEAFF. The DNA for the CDR3 is TGTGCCAGCAGTTTGCCGGGCACTGAAGCTTTCTTT.

J is TRBJ2-5 and V is TRBV7-3; perhaps TRBD2 as D (6 bases). Germline V gene lookup returns CDR1 SGHTA and CDR2 FQGTGA. V was trimmed by 6 bases and J by 4 bases, leaving 12 bases between them. The CDR3 is 13 amino acids. The DNA for the CDR3 is TGTGCCAGCAGTCGGAGGGATGGAGAGACCCAGTACTTC. Translating it yields CASSRRDGETQYF.

The chain recombines TRBV6-4 with TRBJ2-1, with 12 bases fitting TRBD2. Germline CDR1 MRHNA, CDR2 SNTAGT. This CDR3 spans 16 amino acids. V lost 0 bases and J lost 5; bases outside the gene matches: 2. CDR3 nucleotide sequence: TGTGCCAGCAGTGACTCCCGGACTAGCGGGGACAATGAGCAGTTCTTC. Amino acid sequence: CASSDSRTSGDNEQFF.

The V gene is TRBV14, the J gene TRBJ1-1; a weak D match, TRBD1 (6 bases). CDR3 length: 15 amino acids. Trimming removed 4 bases at V and 0 bases at J, with 12 bases between. Germline V gene data show CDR1 as SGHDN and CDR2 as FVKESK. The CDR3 DNA reads TGTGCCAGCAGCCGAGGGGGAACGGTGAACACTGAAGCTTTCTTT. Its protein product is CASSRGGTVNTEAFF.

V usage is TRBV18 and J usage is TRBJ2-3, with 8 nucleotides matching TRBD1. V dropped 3 bases and J dropped 3; count of bases not matched to a gene: 8. CDR1 and CDR2 from the germline V gene are KGHSH and LQKENI. The CDR3 is 16 residues long. This chain's CDR3 is CASSPPVTGVTDTQYF. Written as DNA, the CDR3 is TGTGCCAGCTCACCCCCCGTGACAGGGGTTACAGATACGCAGTATTTT.

This rearrangement joins TRBV9 to TRBJ2-7; a weak D match, TRBD2 (6 bases). Trimming stripped 0 bases from V and 0 bases from J, with 13 bases between. Germline CDR1 reads SGDLS; CDR2 reads YYNGEE. The length of the CDR3 is 16 residues. The CDR3 sequence is CASSVARLASSYEQYF. CDR3 DNA: TGTGCCAGCAGCGTAGCTCGGCTAGCGAGCTCCTACGAGCAGTACTTC.

The chain joins TRBV4-2 to TRBJ1-1; D possibly corresponds to TRBD1 (5 bases). The CDR3 is 15 residues long. V was trimmed by 1 base and J by 4 bases, leaving 13 bases between them. The germline V gene has CDR1 LGHNA and CDR2 YNFKEQ. The CDR3 nucleotides are TGTGCCAGCAGCCAAGGGGGCACCCAAGGCACTGAAGCTTTCTTT. This sequence encodes CASSQGGTQGTEAFF.

V is TRBV4-1 and J is TRBJ2-1; D ambiguous. This CDR3 has 14 amino acids. CDR1 and CDR2 (germline): MGHRA, YSYEKL. The V gene lost 0 bases and the J gene lost 5 bases, with 8 bases spanning the gap. The CDR3, as DNA: TGCGCCAGCAGCCAAGATAATAGCAACAATGAGCAGTTCTTC. This gives the protein CASSQDNSNNEQFF.

The rearrangement uses TRBV9 and TRBJ1-1, with D perhaps TRBD1 (5 bases). The CDR3 is made up of 15 amino acids. Germline values: CDR1 SGDLS, CDR2 YYNGEE. The V end was cut by 4 bases, the J end by 4 bases, with 17 bases between. CDR3 loop: CASSPRGADITEAFF. Written as DNA, the CDR3 is TGTGCCAGCAGCCCCCGCGGGGCCGATATCACTGAAGCTTTCTTT.

This chain uses TRBV27 with TRBJ2-7, with D uncertain. The CDR3 runs to 15 residues. Germline CDR1 MNHEY, CDR2 SMNVEV (reference sequence). V lost 4 bases, J lost 0 bases, and 13 bases lay in between. The CDR3 loop reads CASSSTPTTSYEQYF. Written as DNA, the CDR3 is TGTGCCAGCAGTTCAACCCCCACTACCTCCTACGAGCAGTACTTC.

The rearrangement joins TRBV29-1 to TRBJ2-7; D is possibly TRBD2 (5 bases). Germline values: CDR1 SQVTM, CDR2 ANQGSEA. This CDR3 contains 14 residues. Trimming removed 2 bases at V and 3 bases at J, with 14 bases between. CDR3 sequence reads: CSVERNPGDYEQYF. The CDR3 DNA is TGCAGCGTTGAACGGAACCCCGGGGACTACGAGCAGTACTTC.

The V and J genes are TRBV5-1 and TRBJ2-1; 11 bases fit TRBD2. CDR1 and CDR2 from the germline V gene are SGHRS and YFSETQ. This CDR3 is 17 amino acids long. Unmatched junction bases numbered 7, after V lost 1 base and J lost 4 bases. The CDR3 DNA sequence: TGCGCCAGCAGCTTGATGCTAGCGGGAGGTGCTTACAATGAGCAGTTCTTC. This translates into CASSLMLAGGAYNEQFF.

V usage is TRBV5-1 and J usage is TRBJ2-2; D may be TRBD2 (6 bases). V was clipped by 7 bases and J by 0 bases, with 16 bases between them. The CDR3 covers 16 residues. Germline values: CDR1 SGHRS, CDR2 YFSETQ. The CDR3 sequence: CASETGVRSNTGELFF. CDR3 sequence (DNA): TGCGCCAGCGAAACGGGGGTTCGCTCGAACACCGGGGAGCTGTTTTTT.

The V and J genes are TRBV5-6 and TRBJ2-7, with TRBD2 matching over 7 bases. The junction had 3 bases not matched to a gene; V was cut back by 1 base and J by 5 bases. This CDR3 has 13 residues. Germline V lookup: CDR1 SGHDT, CDR2 YYEEEE. The CDR3 region is CASSLLGGNEQYF. CDR3 nucleotides: TGTGCCAGCAGCTTGCTGGGAGGGAACGAGCAGTACTTC.

CDR3 DNA sequence: TGTGCCAGCAGCTCGTTCTATAATTCACCCCTCCACTTT. It is translated as CASSSFYNSPLHF. The chain recombines TRBV7-3 with TRBJ1-6; unclear D gene. Germline V CDR1 and CDR2: SGHTA, FQGTGA. This CDR3 has 13 amino acids. V was shortened by 4 bases and J by 3 bases, with 4 bases between the two germline ends.

The chain recombines TRBV9 with TRBJ2-7; 8 nucleotides match TRBD1. V lost 2 bases and J lost 5; bases outside the gene matches: 6. CDR1 and CDR2 from the germline V gene are SGDLS and YYNGEE. The CDR3 spans 14 residues. The CDR3 coding sequence is TGTGCCAGCAGCGTCGCGGACAGGGTGGACGAGCAGTACTTC. As protein: CASSVADRVDEQYF.

The chain joins TRBV4-2 to TRBJ2-5, with D possibly being TRBD1 (5 bases). This CDR3 is 15 amino acids long. Germline V gene sequence: CDR1 LGHNA, CDR2 YNFKEQ. Trimming cost V 1 base and J 2 bases, with 11 bases left between them. The CDR3 sequence: CASSQGGQPQETQYF. CDR3 DNA sequence: TGTGCCAGCAGCCAAGGGGGCCAACCACAAGAGACCCAGTACTTC.

With respect to this clone: Germline and junction disagree at one end, which may indicate a read error. The chain is built from TRBV5-5 and TRBJ1-4; 8 nucleotides match TRBD1. The CDR3 extends over 15 amino acids. Germline V CDR1 and CDR2: SGHKS, YYEKEE (reference sequence). CDR3 region: CASSLGGTGNGKLFF. The CDR3, as DNA: TGTGCCAGCAGCTTGGGGGGGACAGGCAATGGAAAACTGTTTTTT.

This chain links TRBV6-1 with TRBJ1-2, with D unresolved. The CDR3 runs 13 residues. Germline V CDR1 and CDR2: MNHNS, SASEGT. Trimming removed 2 bases at V and 7 bases at J, with 11 bases between. CDR3 nucleotide sequence: TGTGCCAGCAGTGAAATGGCAGTTTTTGGCTACACCTTC. Encoded protein: CASSEMAVFGYTF.